Sequencing of this T cell receptor beta chain was carried out in a study of shared clonotypes between healthy human individuals. Germline values: CDR1 SEHNR, CDR2 FQNEAQ (reference sequence). The CDR3 sequence is 14 residues long. V was clipped by 4 bases and J by 2 bases; unmatched bases: 2. Profiling relied on immunoSEQ multiplex PCR, and the TCRdb table lists in-frame clones only, not all of them. The sample has roughly 1,600,000 clones, just under 99% seen once. This clonotype was obtained from a man aged 25 to 40 in good health. The sample consisted of naive CD4+ T cells sorted from blood. As to subset: CD45RA+ positively selected. The rearrangement links TRBV7-9 to TRBJ1-3, with 7 bases identical to TRBD1. The DNA of the CDR3 is TGTGCCAGCAGCTACGACAGGGCTGGAAACACCATATATTTT. This encodes CASSYDRAGNTIYF.